This TCR beta chain comes out of a study of cytotoxic CD8 clonotypes in ibrutinib-treated CLL. For the study at large: IGHV unmutated under 18; relapsed/refractory about a dozen; treatment-naive about 15.

Data came from immunoSEQ multiplex PCR; TCRdb stores just in-frame clones and leaves some out. Of over 70,000 clones listed, roughly 80% are singletons. The study, taken as a whole, reports: Higher circulating CD8+ T-cell counts strongly accompanied higher baseline clonality, above age-matched healthy donors.

Regarding this clone: Its antigen is not known.

V was clipped by 1 base and J by 4 bases, with 2 bases between them. This CDR3 contains 11 residues. CDR1 and CDR2 from the germline V gene are SGHDT and YYEEEE. Here the sequenced sample was PBMCs, taken after 12 months of ibrutinib treatment. V gene TRBV5-6 combines with J gene TRBJ1-2; D not resolved. This TCR was sampled from a human donor with chronic lymphocytic leukemia. CDR3 sequence: CASSLTYGYTF. CDR3 in DNA: TGTGCCAGCAGCTTGACCTATGGCTACACCTTC.